The 21 T cell receptor beta chains in this list originate from one sample, sequenced in a study of OX40 agonist ivuxolimab in advanced cancers. Only in-frame clones appear in the TCRdb table, and some are missing; sequencing was by immunoSEQ multiplex PCR. The table has over 30,000 clones, roughly 90% seen once. Source: CD4+ or CD8+ T cells sorted from blood, taken in a trial of the OX40 agonist ivuxolimab. Receptors were obtained from an adult with an advanced solid tumor such as melanoma, head and neck, liver or kidney cancer.

V and J are TRBV28 and TRBJ1-2; no clear D gene. Germline CDR1 MDHEN, CDR2 SYDVKM. The CDR3 loop spans 13 amino acids. V lost 6 bases and J 6 bases, leaving 14 bases between the germline ends. The CDR3 loop reads CASSAGGSHGYTF. The CDR3 nucleotides are TGTGCCAGCAGCGCTGGAGGGTCCCATGGCTACACCTTC.

The V and J genes are TRBV9 and TRBJ1-4; D not certain. The CDR3 runs to 14 residues. Looked up from germline, CDR1 is SGDLS and CDR2 is YYNGEE. V was trimmed by 0 bases and J by 6 bases, leaving 9 bases between them. The CDR3 is CASSVEAVDEKLFF. In DNA form, the CDR3 reads TGTGCCAGCAGCGTAGAGGCGGTAGATGAAAAACTGTTTTTT.

The rearrangement links TRBV19 to TRBJ1-5, with D maybe TRBD1 (6 bases). This CDR3 is built from 15 residues. CDR1 is LNHDA, CDR2 SQIVND, per germline (reference sequence). V lost 0 bases, J lost 5 bases, and 11 bases lay in between. The CDR3 bases are TGTGCCAGTAGTATAGAAGAACAGGGATATCAGCCCCAGCATTTT. Its translation: CASSIEEQGYQPQHF.

The V call is TRBV7-9, the J call TRBJ2-7, with D possibly TRBD1 on 6 matching bases. The CDR3 spans 13 residues. CDR1 is SEHNR, CDR2 FQNEAQ, per germline (reference sequence). Trimming cost V 0 bases and J 10 bases, with 13 bases left between them. Written as DNA, the CDR3 is TGTGCCAGCAGCTTAGCTACAGGGTTGCGCCAGTACTTC. Translation gives CASSLATGLRQYF.

The gene calls are TRBV7-3 and TRBJ1-2, with D possibly being TRBD1 (6 bases). The CDR3 is 16 amino acids. Trimming removed 3 bases at V and 7 bases at J, with 21 bases between. Per the germline V gene, CDR1 is SGHTA and CDR2 is FQGTGA. In nucleotides, the CDR3 is TGTGCCAGCAGCTTCGGCTCCACCTCAGGGGTCGGTGGCTACACCTTC. The encoded protein is CASSFGSTSGVGGYTF.

The rearrangement links TRBV6-5 to TRBJ1-1, with D possibly being TRBD1 (5 bases). The V gene's germline CDR1 is MNHEY and CDR2 SVGAGI. The CDR3 has 14 residues. V was pared by 0 bases and J by 10 bases, with 15 bases between. DNA for the CDR3: TGTGCCAGCAGTTACTCGAGAGTAGAGGGGACAGCTTTCTTT. This gives the protein CASSYSRVEGTAFF.

The chain employs TRBV6-5 and TRBJ2-2; D unclear. This CDR3 has 14 amino acids. The V end was cut by 5 bases, the J end by 1 base, with 8 bases between. Germline-derived CDR1 and CDR2 are MNHEY and SVGAGI. The CDR3 reads CASSKTGNTGELFF. CDR3 nucleotide sequence: TGTGCCAGCAGTAAGACTGGGAACACCGGGGAGCTGTTTTTT.

This sequence joins TRBV27 and TRBJ1-1; weak D call: TRBD1 (6 bases). CDR1 and CDR2 (germline): MNHEY, SMNVEV (reference sequence). The CDR3 has 16 residues. The V and J ends lost 5 bases and 5 bases respectively, with 21 bases between them. CDR3 loop: CASSPAGAKESTEAFF. CDR3 nucleotide sequence: TGTGCCAGCAGTCCAGCGGGGGCGAAGGAGAGTACTGAAGCTTTCTTT.

J is TRBJ2-1 and V is TRBV10-1; D is uncertain. V was cut by 6 bases and J by 5 bases, with 14 bases left in between. CDR1 WNHNN and CDR2 SYGVQD come from the germline V gene (reference sequence). The CDR3 loop spans 14 amino acids. This chain's CDR3 is CASSLRVMDNEQFF. CDR3 nucleotides: TGCGCCAGCAGCCTCCGAGTCATGGACAATGAGCAGTTCTTC.

The chain uses TRBV5-4 and TRBJ1-1; D might be TRBD1 (6 bases). The CDR3 runs to 14 residues. Germline lookup yields CDR1 SGHNT and CDR2 YYREEE (reference sequence). Between the trimmed V and J ends, which lost 5 bases and 4 bases, there was a span of 15 bases. The DNA for the CDR3 is TGTGCCAGCAGTCATTGGGGGGCTGGCACTGAAGCTTTCTTT. Amino acids: CASSHWGAGTEAFF.

This chain connects TRBV2 to TRBJ2-5; TRBD2 matches 8 bases. This CDR3 region has 15 residues. Looked up from germline, CDR1 is SNHLY and CDR2 is FYNNEI. V lost 3 bases to trimming and J lost 5 bases; unmatched junction nucleotides: 8. CDR3 bases: TGTGCCAGCAGTGAGGCGGGGGGAATTGAGGAGACCCAGTACTTC. As protein: CASSEAGGIEETQYF.

The chain recombines TRBV7-2 with TRBJ1-3; D may be TRBD1 (5 bases). The CDR3 totals 15 residues. V was clipped by 1 base and J by 0 bases, with 7 bases between them. Germline V gene lookup returns CDR1 SGHTA and CDR2 FQGNSA. Here the CDR3 reads CASSLGGGSGNTIYF. CDR3 nucleotide sequence: TGTGCCAGCAGCTTAGGGGGGGGCTCTGGAAACACCATATATTTT. Based on the CDR3 plus reference TRBV7-2 and TRBJ1-3, the full variable domain is GAGVSQSPSNKVTEKGKDVELRCDPISGHTALYWYRQSLGQGLEFLIYFQGNSAPDKSGLPSDRFSAERTGGSVSTLTIQRTQQEDSAVYLCASSLGGGSGNTIYFGEGSWLTVV.

This clone appeared a single time. The V gene is TRBV5-8, the J gene TRBJ2-5; D ambiguous. CDR1 and CDR2 from the germline V gene are SGHTS and YDEGEE. Between the trimmed V and J ends, which lost 4 bases and 1 base, there was a span of 17 bases. This CDR3 contains 16 residues. CDR3 in DNA: TGTGCCAGCAGCCATGCAAGACGCGTGGGCCAAGAGACCCAGTACTTC. It codes for CASSHARRVGQETQYF.

This clone appeared once. The chain combines TRBV18 with TRBJ2-1, with 11 bases identical to TRBD2. V was pared by 1 base and J by 2 bases, with 7 bases of the junction left unmatched. Germline V gives CDR1 KGHSH, CDR2 LQKENI. The CDR3 contains 18 residues. The CDR3, as DNA: TGTGCCAGCTCACCACTGGCTAGCGGGGGGATGACCTACAATGAGCAGTTCTTC. Translated, it gives CASSPLASGGMTYNEQFF. Full variable domain (rest looked up from reference TRBV18 and TRBJ2-1): NAGVMQNPRHLVRRRGQEARLRCSPMKGHSHVYWYRQLPEEGLKFMVYLQKENIIDESGMPKERFSAEFPKEGPSILRIQQVVRGDSAAYFCASSPLASGGMTYNEQFFGPGTRLTVL.

The rearrangement uses TRBV5-1 and TRBJ1-4; D may be TRBD1 (5 bases). V was pared by 3 bases and J by 8 bases, with 17 bases between. The CDR3 spans 15 residues. Germline loops: CDR1 SGHRS, CDR2 YFSETQ. This CDR3 is CASSSHAGAQEKLFF. Here the CDR3 DNA reads TGCGCCAGCAGCTCCCATGCCGGGGCGCAAGAAAAACTGTTTTTT.

V and J are TRBV5-1 and TRBJ1-1; D call uncertain. The CDR3 is made up of 13 amino acids. V gave up 1 base and J gave up 1 base, with 5 bases separating them. Germline V gene data show CDR1 as SGHRS and CDR2 as YFSETQ. CDR3 nucleotide sequence: TGCGCCAGCAGCTTGAATGCGAACACTGAAGCTTTCTTT. Amino acids: CASSLNANTEAFF.

This rearrangement joins TRBV10-2 to TRBJ2-5; D gene unclear. Germline-derived CDR1 and CDR2 are WSHSY and SAAADI. CDR3 length: 13 residues. V was shortened by 0 bases and J by 2 bases, with 4 bases between the two germline ends. CDR3 loop: CASSESGQETQYF. DNA of the CDR3: TGCGCCAGCAGTGAGTCGGGACAAGAGACCCAGTACTTC.

The chain links TRBV28 to TRBJ2-7; 7 positions agree with TRBD2. The CDR3 runs 14 residues. Looked up from germline, CDR1 is MDHEN and CDR2 is SYDVKM. J gave up 5 bases and V 7 bases, and 11 bases lay outside the gene matches. The CDR3 loop reads CASIGAGDPHEQYF. CDR3 coding DNA: TGTGCCAGCATAGGTGCGGGAGATCCCCACGAGCAGTACTTC.

The rearrangement links TRBV6-1 to TRBJ2-3; a weak D match, TRBD1 (6 bases). The CDR3 has 15 residues. Germline V gene data show CDR1 as MNHNS and CDR2 as SASEGT. Between the trimmed V and J ends, which lost 0 bases and 1 base, there was a span of 8 bases. CDR3 residues: CASSEARTGTDTQYF. In DNA form, the CDR3 reads TGTGCCAGCAGTGAAGCTCGGACAGGCACAGATACGCAGTATTTT.

The chain combines TRBV19 with TRBJ2-7, with 8 bases lining up with TRBD1. Germline V gene data show CDR1 as LNHDA and CDR2 as SQIVND (reference sequence). CDR3 length: 13 residues. The J segment lost 3 bases and the V segment lost 9 bases, leaving 7 bases of the junction unmatched. CDR3 sequence (DNA): TGTGCCAGACGGACAGGGACTTACTACGAGCAGTACTTC. It specifies CARRTGTYYEQYF.

V is TRBV27 and J is TRBJ2-7; possibly TRBD1 for D (6 bases). Per the germline V gene, CDR1 is MNHEY and CDR2 is SMNVEV (reference sequence). This CDR3 is built from 15 residues. With 4 bases removed from V and 2 bases from J, the gap between germline ends came to 15 bases. CDR3 sequence (DNA): TGTGCCAGCAGTTACAGGGACGGCCGCGCCTACGAGCAGTACTTC. Translating it yields CASSYRDGRAYEQYF.